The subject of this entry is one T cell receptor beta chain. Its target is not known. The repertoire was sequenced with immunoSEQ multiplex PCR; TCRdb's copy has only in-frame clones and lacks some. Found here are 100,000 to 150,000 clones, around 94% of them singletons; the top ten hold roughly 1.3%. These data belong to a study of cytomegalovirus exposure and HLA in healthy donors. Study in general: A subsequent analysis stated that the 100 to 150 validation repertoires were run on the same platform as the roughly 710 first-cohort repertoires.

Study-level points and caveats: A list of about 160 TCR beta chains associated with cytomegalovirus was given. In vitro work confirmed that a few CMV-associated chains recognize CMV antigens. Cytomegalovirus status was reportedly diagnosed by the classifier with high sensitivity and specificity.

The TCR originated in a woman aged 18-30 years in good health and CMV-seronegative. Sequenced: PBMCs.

CDR3 protein: CASLTGDPSYNEQFF. CDR3 nucleotides: TGTGCCAGCCTTACCGGGGATCCGTCCTACAATGAGCAGTTCTTC. The V call is TRBV6-6, the J call TRBJ2-1, with D maybe TRBD2 (5 bases). The germline V and J ends were trimmed by 8 bases and 1 base, with 15 bases remaining between them. This CDR3 is built from 15 residues. From germline, CDR1 is MNHNY and CDR2 SVGAGI (reference sequence).